A selection of T cell receptor beta chains follows, all from one sample in a study of cytomegalovirus exposure and HLA in healthy donors. The protocol was immunoSEQ multiplex PCR, while the TCRdb copy is restricted to in-frame clones and leaves out a portion. The sample has over 150,000 clones, roughly 80% seen once. Sample: PBMCs. The receptors derive from a man aged 40-50 years in good health and CMV-seronegative. Each CDR3 is given with its conserved first and last residue. The D gene is left open where the match is weak.

d_call j_call v_call cdr3_aa
TRBD1 TRBJ2-7 TRBV10-3 CAIKIFEGTGVNYEQYF
. TRBJ2-1 TRBV9 CASSVSTGEQFF
. TRBJ1-1 TRBV7-2 CASSLIPSMNTEAFF
. TRBJ1-4 TRBV29-1 CSVGEGNEKLFF
. TRBJ1-1 TRBV7-2 CASSPQGAEAFF
. TRBJ1-2 TRBV4-3 CASSPTSKGHRPRRHANYGYTF
TRBD1 TRBJ1-5 TRBV7-9 CASSSWTGEGQPQHF
TRBD1 TRBJ1-1 TRBV18 CASSPIGTGSMNTEAFF
. TRBJ1-1 TRBV5-1 CASSLDRADEAFF
TRBD1 TRBJ1-5 TRBV27 CASSSDRAGNQPQHF
. TRBJ1-4 TRBV6-5 CASSYSGQTNEKLFF
. TRBJ1-1 TRBV7-6 CASSLWGVGNTEAFF
. TRBJ1-1 TRBV6-1 CASSEFPGVHTEAFF
. TRBJ2-5 TRBV5-5 CASSSTGAQYF
. TRBJ1-1 TRBV9 CASSVATWANMNTEAFF
TRBD1 TRBJ1-2 TRBV10-3 CAIAEIQGAGGYTF
. TRBJ1-5 TRBV5-5 CASSLAYPGWAQPQHF
. TRBJ2-7 TRBV5-6 CASSIRGYERYF
TRBD2 TRBJ2-3 TRBV5-1 CASSPGGAGADTQYF
. TRBJ2-6 TRBV7-8 CASSLALRGSSGANVLTF
. TRBJ1-1 TRBV4-1 CASSQRQAMNTEAFF
. TRBJ1-1 TRBV7-9 CASSPRNSLEGTEAFF
TRBD1 TRBJ2-7 TRBV2 CASKSTGEYEQYF
TRBD1 TRBJ2-7 TRBV5-1 CASSLDPDRADYEQYF
TRBD1 TRBJ2-5 TRBV5-1 CASSPRGQGGETQYF
. TRBJ2-7 TRBV6-6 CASNTIGLGEQYF
. TRBJ1-6 TRBV5-1 CASSFRDGSPLHF
. TRBJ2-2 TRBV11-2 CASSLLSQVPNTGELFF
. TRBJ2-7 TRBV4-2 CASSPGEIPTYEQYF